The rows below give T cell receptor beta chains drawn from one sample of a study of cytomegalovirus exposure and HLA in healthy donors. Sequencing was performed with immunoSEQ multiplex PCR; in TCRdb, only in-frame clones are kept and a portion is missing. The sample consists of 150,000 to 200,000 clones, around three quarters of them appearing once. The sample comprised PBMCs. These receptors all come from a woman aged 25 to 45 in good health and CMV-seropositive. The CDR3 runs from the conserved cysteine through the conserved F or W. Each record gives: J gene, clone size, V gene, D gene, CDR3 DNA, CDR3 protein. D genes are given only for firm matches. Clone size is not always given. Where it is, it says once, few, many or a class for expanded clones.

TRBJ2-4 - TRBV2 - TGTGCCAGCAGTCATAGACTAGCCAAAAACATTCAGTACTTC CASSHRLAKNIQYF
TRBJ1-2 - TRBV7-2 - TGTGCCAGCAGCTTAAGCGACAGCTATGGCTACACCTTC CASSLSDSYGYTF
TRBJ1-2 - TRBV27 TRBD1 TGTGCCAGCAGTTTAAACAGGGGAGATGGCTACACCTTC CASSLNRGDGYTF
TRBJ2-6 - TRBV5-8 - TGTGCCAGCAGTTTAGACACCACCAGCTCTGGGGCCAACGTCCTGACTTTC CASSLDTTSSGANVLTF
TRBJ1-1 - TRBV28 - TGTGCCAGCAGTTTGGGGAGAGGGATGGGCACTGAAGCTTTCTTT CASSLGRGMGTEAFF
TRBJ2-2 - TRBV7-9 - TGTGCCAGCAGCTTAGCAAGGGGAAACACCGGGGAGCTGTTTTTT CASSLARGNTGELFF
TRBJ1-6 - TRBV6-6 TRBD1 TGTGCCAGCAGGCCCGGGACAGTTTACAATTCACCCCTCCACTTT CASRPGTVYNSPLHF
TRBJ2-5 - TRBV6-6 - TGTGCCAGCAGTATAACTTCCCTGAAAGAGACCCAGTACTTC CASSITSLKETQYF
TRBJ2-7 once TRBV28 - - CASSSSGLAGAYEQYF
TRBJ2-5 - TRBV5-1 - TGCGCCAGCAGCCAACTACCGACAGGTCAAGAGACCCAGTACTTC CASSQLPTGQETQYF
TRBJ1-2 once TRBV18 - TGTGCCAGCTCGCCGCTACCCCAGGATGGCTACACCTTC CASSPLPQDGYTF
TRBJ1-2 - TRBV30 TRBD1 TGTGCCTGGAGTGTAGGGGCAGGGGGCTATGGCTACACCTTC CAWSVGAGGYGYTF
TRBJ2-7 - TRBV7-2 TRBD2 TGTGCCAGCAGCTCCCTAGCGGGTCCCTACGAGCAGTACTTC CASSSLAGPYEQYF
TRBJ1-2 - TRBV15 TRBD1 TGTGCCACCAGCAGAGATGACAGGACAGGCAGGAACTATGGCTACACCTTC CATSRDDRTGRNYGYTF
TRBJ2-1 - TRBV2 TRBD2 TGTGCCAGCAGTCTGAGACTAGCGTTTGAGCAGTTCTTC CASSLRLAFEQFF
TRBJ1-1 - TRBV5-1 - TGCGCCAGCAGCTTGCTACTGCAGAACACTGAAGCTTTCTTT CASSLLLQNTEAFF